This T cell receptor (beta chain) appears in the sequencing data of a study of cytomegalovirus exposure and HLA in healthy donors. The study's findings and limits: In an earlier analysis, productive rearrangement rates for most beta V segments clustered near 87% or 30%.

A note on this clone: Its antigen is unidentified.

After removal of 6 bases from V and 5 bases from J, the junction contained 13 bases not matched to a gene. CDR1 and CDR2 from the germline V gene are MNHNY and SVGAGI (reference sequence). This CDR3 comprises 15 residues. In the PCR, 60 Vbeta and 13 Jbeta primers were used. Sequencing used immunoSEQ multiplex PCR; TCRdb keeps in-frame clones, though not all of them. The data contain under 200,000 clones, around 79% of them seen just once; the ten biggest clones take up 0.35% to 0.5%. The chain recombines TRBV6-6 with TRBJ2-7, with 7 bases lining up with TRBD2. This clonotype was sampled from a male donor in good health and CMV-seropositive. The sample consisted of PBMCs. CDR3 protein: CASRLGTTANHEQYF. CDR3 DNA: TGTGCCAGCAGACTGGGGACTACCGCGAACCACGAGCAGTACTTC.